A single sample is the source of the 21 T cell receptor beta chains below, sequenced in a study of T cells after yellow fever vaccination. Each CDR3 protein is one row after TCRdb ran MiXCR on the 5' RACE reads. Among approximately 610,000 distinct CDR3 sequences listed, roughly a sixth were seen once. The specimen was PBMCs, collected around 5 days after the first yellow fever vaccination. The receptor set was obtained from a man younger than 35 who received the YFV17D yellow fever vaccine.

This clonotype has at least ten counts. The rearrangement uses TRBV12-3 or TRBV12-4 and TRBJ1-1; TRBD1 is a possible D gene (5 bases). The CDR3 totals 13 residues. Trimming removed 5 bases at V and 6 bases at J, with 13 bases between. The CDR3 sequence: CASSRDMGAEAFF. For the CDR3, the DNA is TGTGCCAGCAGTAGAGACATGGGGGCTGAAGCTTTCTTT.

In DNA, the CDR3 is TGTGCCAGCAGCCAAGATCGGGCTAGCGGGGGGAGCACAGATACGCAGTATTTT. It yields the protein CASSQDRASGGSTDTQYF. The chain recombines TRBV4-2 with TRBJ2-3; 11 bases align to TRBD2. V lost 0 bases to trimming and J lost 0 bases; unmatched junction nucleotides: 5. The CDR3 length is 18 residues. CDR1 LGHNA and CDR2 YNFKEQ come from the germline V gene.

This clonotype was found a few times. This chain connects TRBV9 to TRBJ2-7; D unclear. Trimming pared 0 bases from V and 4 bases from J, leaving 17 bases between. Germline-derived CDR1 and CDR2 are SGDLS and YYNGEE. CDR3 size: 16 residues. In DNA form, the CDR3 reads TGTGCCAGCAGCGTAGTAAGGTCCAACCAAGGGTACGAGCAGTACGTC. Its protein is CASSVVRSNQGYEQYV.

This clonotype was recorded at least ten times. V is TRBV5-1 and J is TRBJ2-2; D uncertain. CDR3 size: 13 residues. Germline assignment: CDR1 SGHRS and CDR2 YFSETQ. V lost 0 bases, J lost 3 bases, and 3 bases lay in between. CDR3 protein: CASSLVDTGELFF. For the CDR3, the DNA is TGCGCCAGCAGCTTGGTAGACACCGGGGAGCTGTTTTTT.

In regard to this clonotype: One junction end disagrees with the germline gene, perhaps due to a read error. This rearrangement joins TRBV6-2 or TRBV6-3 to TRBJ1-2; TRBD1 agrees at 9 bases. The CDR3 is 14 amino acids. CDR1 and CDR2 (germline): MNHEY, SVGEGT. This chain's CDR3 is CDSRGQGQAYGYTF. The DNA for the CDR3 is TGTGACAGCAGAGGACAGGGGCAAGCCTATGGCTACACCTTC.

The genes are TRBV7-9 and TRBJ2-1, with a tentative D call TRBD2 (5 bases). The CDR3 is 16 amino acids. CDR1 is SEHNR, CDR2 FQNEAQ, per germline (reference sequence). V lost 5 bases, J lost 0 bases, and 14 bases lay in between. The CDR3 DNA follows: TGTGCCAGCAGCCCCTCGGTGGGGAGCTCCTACAATGAGCAGTTCTTC. Residues: CASSPSVGSSYNEQFF.

This clonotype was observed a handful of times. This chain connects TRBV7-2 to TRBJ2-4, with a tentative D call TRBD2 (6 bases). The CDR3 is 14 residues long. V lost 0 bases to trimming and J lost 6 bases, with 9 bases between them. Germline lookup yields CDR1 SGHTA and CDR2 FQGNSA. CDR3 sequence: CASSLAGGLNIQYF. The CDR3 region has the DNA TGTGCCAGCAGCTTAGCTGGAGGGCTAAACATTCAGTACTTC.

This clonotype occurred many times. This chain connects TRBV7-3 to TRBJ2-2; D is perhaps TRBD1 (5 bases). Germline V gives CDR1 SGHTA, CDR2 FQGTGA. V lost 3 bases to trimming and J lost 6 bases, with 5 bases between them. The CDR3 runs 12 residues. The CDR3 nucleotides read TGTGCCAGCAGCTTGACAGCCGGGGAGCTGTTTTTT. It specifies CASSLTAGELFF.

The V and J genes are TRBV7-2 and TRBJ2-7; D is possibly TRBD1 (7 bases). The V end was cut by 3 bases, the J end by 2 bases, with 14 bases between. Per the germline V gene, CDR1 is SGHTA and CDR2 is FQGNSA. The CDR3 has 15 residues. DNA for the CDR3: TGTGCCAGCAGCTTTAACAGGGGAGGAACCTACGAGCAGTACGTC. Encoded protein: CASSFNRGGTYEQYV.

For the CDR3, the DNA is TGTGCCAGCAGTTATTTGGGACAGGGCGGAAAACTGTTTTTT. It specifies CASSYLGQGGKLFF. J is TRBJ1-4 and V is TRBV6-5; 9 bases fit TRBD1. V lost 3 bases to trimming and J lost 10 bases; unmatched junction nucleotides: 6. Looked up from germline, CDR1 is MNHEY and CDR2 is SVGAGI. The CDR3 spans 14 residues.

This clonotype was found a few times. The chain combines TRBV6-2 or TRBV6-3 with TRBJ2-3; tentatively, D is TRBD1 or TRBD2 (6 bases each). The ends were cut back, 3 bases at V and 3 bases at J, with 16 bases in the middle. CDR3 length equals 16 residues. Germline V CDR1 and CDR2: MNHEY, SVGEGT. CDR3 in DNA: TGTGCCAGCAGTTATTCCGGCTCGGGGGCTACAGATACGCAGTATTTT. Amino acids: CASSYSGSGATDTQYF.

This clonotype came up a few times. This chain links TRBV24-1 with TRBJ2-1; D is possibly TRBD1 or TRBD2 (5 bases each). Germline-derived CDR1 and CDR2 are KGHDR and SFDVKD. V was pared by 9 bases and J by 8 bases, with 16 bases between. This CDR3 contains 13 residues. The CDR3 DNA sequence: TGTGCCACCTCCATGTTGGGGGATCATGAGCAGTTCTTC. Translating gives CATSMLGDHEQFF.

The rearrangement uses TRBV7-2 and TRBJ1-6; D gene ambiguous. Germline CDR1 reads SGHTA; CDR2 reads FQGNSA. Trimming took off 1 base at V and 6 bases at J, with 7 bases between the two ends. The CDR3 runs to 14 residues. The CDR3 region is CASSLVPVNSPLHF. The CDR3 DNA reads TGTGCCAGCAGCTTAGTCCCAGTTAATTCACCCCTCCACTTT.

This chain links TRBV3-1 with TRBJ2-7; 9 nucleotides align to TRBD1. This CDR3 contains 17 residues. Germline CDR1 reads LGHDT; CDR2 reads YNNKEL (reference sequence). The ends lost 2 bases at V and 0 bases at J; junction bases unmatched: 8. The chain's CDR3 is CASSQPLGDRDSYEQYF. CDR3 DNA sequence: TGTGCCAGCAGCCAACCCCTGGGGGACAGGGACTCCTACGAGCAGTACTTC.

The chain has TRBV18 and TRBJ2-5; a possible D gene is TRBD1 (5 bases). V was trimmed by 1 base and J by 3 bases, leaving 15 bases between them. This CDR3 region has 16 residues. Germline CDR1 is KGHSH and CDR2 is LQKENI. The CDR3: CASSPRTGLVEETQYF. CDR3 DNA: TGTGCCAGCTCACCACGCACAGGATTGGTGGAAGAGACCCAGTACTTC.

The genes are TRBV24-1 and TRBJ2-1; no clear D. Germline CDR1 is KGHDR and CDR2 is SFDVKD. V lost 0 bases and J 0 bases, leaving 5 bases between the germline ends. There are 15 residues in the CDR3. The CDR3, as DNA: TGTGCCACCAGTGATTTGCTTGGCTCCTACAATGAGCAGTTCTTC. This codes for CATSDLLGSYNEQFF.

The genes are TRBV6-2 or TRBV6-3 and TRBJ2-1, with D perhaps TRBD1 (6 bases). This CDR3 spans 12 amino acids. Trimming cost V 1 base and J 13 bases, with 11 bases left between them. Germline V CDR1 and CDR2: MNHEY, SVGEGT. CDR3 amino acids: CASSYYRVDQFF. CDR3 in DNA: TGTGCCAGCAGTTACTACAGGGTGGATCAGTTCTTC.

The chain couples TRBV7-6 to TRBJ1-1, with 7 bases matching TRBD1. The CDR3 runs 13 residues. Per the germline V gene, CDR1 is SGHVS and CDR2 is FNYEAQ. With V trimmed by 3 bases and J by 6 bases, 4 bases remained unmatched. In DNA form, the CDR3 reads TGTGCCAGCAGCTTCACAGGGGACGCTGAAGCTTTCTTT. This sequence encodes CASSFTGDAEAFF.

This chain joins TRBV4-3 and TRBJ2-1; maybe TRBD2 (7 bases). The germline V and J ends were trimmed by 4 bases and 4 bases, with 17 bases remaining between them. Germline loops: CDR1 LGHNA, CDR2 YSLEER. The CDR3 runs 16 residues. This chain's CDR3 is CASSPTRRGLYNEQFF. The CDR3 bases are TGCGCCAGCAGCCCGACCCGGCGGGGGCTATACAATGAGCAGTTCTTC.

This clonotype was seen a handful of times. The chain is built from TRBV5-6 and TRBJ2-5, with 7 bases lining up with TRBD2. The CDR3 runs to 17 residues. V was clipped by 2 bases and J by 1 base; unmatched bases: 11. Per germline, CDR1 SGHDT and CDR2 YYEEEE. CDR3 DNA: TGTGCCAGCAGCTTCTTTGCCCAGCGGGGCTTCCAAGAGACCCAGTACTTC. The encoded protein is CASSFFAQRGFQETQYF.

This chain joins TRBV5-1 and TRBJ2-3; D is tentatively TRBD1 or TRBD2 (5 bases each). The CDR3 length is 18 residues. Germline V CDR1 and CDR2: SGHRS, YFSETQ. The germline V and J ends were trimmed by 4 bases and 4 bases, with 25 bases remaining between them. The DNA for the CDR3 is TGCGCCAGCAGCCCTAATTCCCTCCGGGACGGGGAACCAGATACGCAGTATTTT. It encodes CASSPNSLRDGEPDTQYF.